Following are 16 T cell receptor beta chains from one sample sequenced in a study of glioma-infiltrating T cells after dendritic cell vaccination. Stated time point: after dendritic cell vaccination, including at tumor progression/relapse. Sequencing used immunoSEQ multiplex PCR; TCRdb keeps in-frame clones, though not all of them. This sample has just under 60,000 clones, with roughly 80% found just once. The material sequenced was blood, taken after dendritic cell vaccination. The receptor source for this set is a human donor with glioblastoma.

The chain combines TRBV18 with TRBJ1-1, with 7 bases matching TRBD1. This CDR3 spans 12 amino acids. Trimming took 6 bases from V and 6 from J; bases not matched to a gene: 4. Germline V gives CDR1 KGHSH, CDR2 LQKENI. CDR3 loop: CASSRQGSEAFF. CDR3 sequence (DNA): TGTGCCAGCTCGCGACAGGGTTCTGAAGCTTTCTTT. Using reference TRBV18 and TRBJ1-1 for the parts outside the CDR3, the full variable domain is NAGVMQNPRHLVRRRGQEARLRCSPMKGHSHVYWYRQLPEEGLKFMVYLQKENIIDESGMPKERFSAEFPKEGPSILRIQQVVRGDSAAYFCASSRQGSEAFFGQGTRLTVV.

This sequence joins TRBV27 and TRBJ2-7; tentatively, D is TRBD1 (6 bases). V was trimmed by 5 bases and J by 0 bases, leaving 14 bases between them. The germline CDR1 and CDR2 sequences are MNHEY and SMNVEV (reference sequence). There are 15 residues in the CDR3. The CDR3 DNA sequence: TGTGCCAGCAGTGCCAACAGGGTCCCCTCCTACGAGCAGTACTTC. Translating it yields CASSANRVPSYEQYF.

The chain has TRBV30 and TRBJ2-7; 10 nucleotides line up with TRBD1. This CDR3 is 14 amino acids long. Per the germline V gene, CDR1 is GTSNPN and CDR2 is SVGIG (reference sequence). V gave up 6 bases and J gave up 5 bases; unmatched junction bases: 10. CDR3 in DNA: TGTGCCTGCGATCCCGGGACAGGGGCAGACGAGCAGTACTTC. It codes for CACDPGTGADEQYF.

J is TRBJ2-3 and V is TRBV10-3; 10 nucleotides line up with TRBD2. The CDR3 consists of 16 residues. Germline trimming cut 1 base from V and 2 bases from J; bases unmatched to any gene: 3. The germline CDR1 and CDR2 sequences are ENHRY and SYGVKD. The CDR3 protein is CAISEYLAGDTDTQYF. The CDR3 DNA is TGTGCCATCAGTGAGTACCTAGCGGGGGACACAGATACGCAGTATTTT.

This clone was seen a handful of times. This sequence joins TRBV19 and TRBJ2-3; TRBD2 matches at 10 bases. V lost 1 base to trimming and J lost 5 bases; unmatched junction nucleotides: 9. This CDR3 comprises 17 residues. CDR1 LNHDA and CDR2 SQIVND come from the germline V gene (reference sequence). The CDR3 here is CASSIGRTSGPRDTQYF. In DNA, the CDR3 is TGTGCCAGTAGTATAGGGCGGACTAGCGGTCCACGAGATACGCAGTATTTT. The full variable domain, its missing parts supplied by reference TRBV19 and TRBJ2-3, is DGGITQSPKYLFRKEGQNVTLSCEQNLNHDAMYWYRQDPGQGLRLIYYSQIVNDFQKGDIAEGYSVSREKKESFPLTVTSAQKNPTAFYLCASSIGRTSGPRDTQYFGPGTRLTVL.

The gene calls are TRBV10-3 and TRBJ2-2, with 7 bases lining up with TRBD1. The CDR3 spans 15 residues. V gave up 10 bases and J gave up 0 bases; unmatched junction bases: 8. Germline V lookup: CDR1 ENHRY, CDR2 SYGVKD. This CDR3 is CATDLGQANTGELFF. The DNA of the CDR3 is TGTGCCACCGACCTTGGACAGGCGAACACCGGGGAGCTGTTTTTT.

The chain links TRBV2 to TRBJ1-1; D is possibly TRBD1 (6 bases). The CDR3 totals 14 residues. The germline gives CDR1 SNHLY, CDR2 FYNNEI. V dropped 2 bases and J dropped 5 bases, with 12 bases sitting between them. The CDR3 coding sequence is TGTGCCAGCAGTGAATTCAGGGGCTGGACTGAAGCTTTCTTT. This sequence encodes CASSEFRGWTEAFF. The full variable domain, rest sourced from reference TRBV2 and TRBJ1-1, is EPEVTQTPSHQVTQMGQEVILRCVPISNHLYFYWYRQILGQKVEFLVSFYNNEISEKSEIFDDQFSVERPDGSNFTLKIRSTKLEDSAMYFCASSEFRGWTEAFFGQGTRLTVV.

This chain uses TRBV19 with TRBJ2-5; D not resolved. Looked up from germline, CDR1 is LNHDA and CDR2 is SQIVND (reference sequence). V dropped 2 bases and J dropped 2 bases, with 6 bases sitting between them. The CDR3 is 13 amino acids. CDR3 coding DNA: TGTGCCAGTAGTATAACACAGCAAGAGACCCAGTACTTC. It is translated as CASSITQQETQYF.

The chain links TRBV4-2 to TRBJ2-5; 7 bases are shared with TRBD2. The CDR3 runs to 17 residues. J gave up 5 bases and V 3 bases, and 15 bases lay outside the gene matches. Germline values: CDR1 LGHNA, CDR2 YNFKEQ. The CDR3 sequence is CASSQDRSGGFGETQYF. Here the CDR3 DNA reads TGTGCCAGCAGCCAGGACCGTTCGGGGGGATTCGGGGAGACCCAGTACTTC.

This chain connects TRBV7-2 to TRBJ2-1; 7 nucleotides agree with TRBD1. V shed 2 bases and J 9 bases; nucleotides not matched to a gene: 7. CDR1 SGHTA and CDR2 FQGNSA come from the germline V gene. This CDR3 has 14 residues. CDR3 DNA sequence: TGTGCCAGCAGCTTACGGCAGGGGGACGGTGAGCAGTTCTTC. This sequence encodes CASSLRQGDGEQFF.

This chain joins TRBV9 and TRBJ2-7; 7 bases match TRBD1. Germline loops: CDR1 SGDLS, CDR2 YYNGEE. Trimming took 2 bases from V and 2 from J; bases not matched to a gene: 4. The CDR3 contains 14 residues. The CDR3 loop is CASSVGDSTYEQYF. CDR3 coding DNA: TGTGCCAGCAGCGTCGGGGACAGTACCTACGAGCAGTACTTC.

The CDR3 loop reads CASIPGTGTGYTF. The CDR3 DNA sequence: TGTGCCAGCATCCCAGGGACAGGGACCGGCTACACCTTC. The chain uses TRBV7-9 and TRBJ1-2, with 9 bases aligning to TRBD1. V lost 7 bases and J lost 8; bases outside the gene matches: 8. Germline assignment: CDR1 SEHNR and CDR2 FQNEAQ (reference sequence). The CDR3 runs to 13 residues.

The V gene is TRBV27, the J gene TRBJ2-1; TRBD1 is a possible D gene (6 bases). The V gene's germline CDR1 is MNHEY and CDR2 SMNVEV (reference sequence). The CDR3 length is 14 residues. Trimming cost V 2 bases and J 5 bases, with 10 bases left between them. The CDR3, as DNA: TGTGCCAGCAGTTTAACAGGGCTCGACAATGAGCAGTTCTTC. Its protein is CASSLTGLDNEQFF.

This clone was counted a few times. The chain recombines TRBV27 with TRBJ1-3; 9 nucleotides match TRBD1. Germline CDR1 reads MNHEY; CDR2 reads SMNVEV (reference sequence). This CDR3 comprises 15 residues. The trim removed 5 bases at V and 0 bases at J, leaving 2 bases unmatched. The CDR3 nucleotides are TGTGCCAGCAGTAACAGGGGGCTCTCTGGAAACACCATATATTTT. Translating it yields CASSNRGLSGNTIYF.

This clone was recorded only once. The rearrangement uses TRBV27 and TRBJ2-5, with 7 bases that match TRBD2. This CDR3 region has 13 residues. The V gene's germline CDR1 is MNHEY and CDR2 SMNVEV (reference sequence). The junction had 6 bases not matched to a gene; V was cut back by 6 bases and J by 5 bases. CDR3 DNA: TGTGCCAGCAGGAGACTAGCCCGGGAGACCCAGTACTTC. Its protein is CASRRLARETQYF.

The chain links TRBV4-1 to TRBJ2-5; possibly TRBD1 for D (6 bases). Germline-derived CDR1 and CDR2 are MGHRA and YSYEKL. The CDR3 has 15 amino acids. Trimming stripped 1 base from V and 4 bases from J, with 13 bases between. CDR3 amino acids: CASSQGPGARETQYF. CDR3 nucleotides: TGCGCCAGCAGCCAAGGCCCAGGGGCACGAGAGACCCAGTACTTC.